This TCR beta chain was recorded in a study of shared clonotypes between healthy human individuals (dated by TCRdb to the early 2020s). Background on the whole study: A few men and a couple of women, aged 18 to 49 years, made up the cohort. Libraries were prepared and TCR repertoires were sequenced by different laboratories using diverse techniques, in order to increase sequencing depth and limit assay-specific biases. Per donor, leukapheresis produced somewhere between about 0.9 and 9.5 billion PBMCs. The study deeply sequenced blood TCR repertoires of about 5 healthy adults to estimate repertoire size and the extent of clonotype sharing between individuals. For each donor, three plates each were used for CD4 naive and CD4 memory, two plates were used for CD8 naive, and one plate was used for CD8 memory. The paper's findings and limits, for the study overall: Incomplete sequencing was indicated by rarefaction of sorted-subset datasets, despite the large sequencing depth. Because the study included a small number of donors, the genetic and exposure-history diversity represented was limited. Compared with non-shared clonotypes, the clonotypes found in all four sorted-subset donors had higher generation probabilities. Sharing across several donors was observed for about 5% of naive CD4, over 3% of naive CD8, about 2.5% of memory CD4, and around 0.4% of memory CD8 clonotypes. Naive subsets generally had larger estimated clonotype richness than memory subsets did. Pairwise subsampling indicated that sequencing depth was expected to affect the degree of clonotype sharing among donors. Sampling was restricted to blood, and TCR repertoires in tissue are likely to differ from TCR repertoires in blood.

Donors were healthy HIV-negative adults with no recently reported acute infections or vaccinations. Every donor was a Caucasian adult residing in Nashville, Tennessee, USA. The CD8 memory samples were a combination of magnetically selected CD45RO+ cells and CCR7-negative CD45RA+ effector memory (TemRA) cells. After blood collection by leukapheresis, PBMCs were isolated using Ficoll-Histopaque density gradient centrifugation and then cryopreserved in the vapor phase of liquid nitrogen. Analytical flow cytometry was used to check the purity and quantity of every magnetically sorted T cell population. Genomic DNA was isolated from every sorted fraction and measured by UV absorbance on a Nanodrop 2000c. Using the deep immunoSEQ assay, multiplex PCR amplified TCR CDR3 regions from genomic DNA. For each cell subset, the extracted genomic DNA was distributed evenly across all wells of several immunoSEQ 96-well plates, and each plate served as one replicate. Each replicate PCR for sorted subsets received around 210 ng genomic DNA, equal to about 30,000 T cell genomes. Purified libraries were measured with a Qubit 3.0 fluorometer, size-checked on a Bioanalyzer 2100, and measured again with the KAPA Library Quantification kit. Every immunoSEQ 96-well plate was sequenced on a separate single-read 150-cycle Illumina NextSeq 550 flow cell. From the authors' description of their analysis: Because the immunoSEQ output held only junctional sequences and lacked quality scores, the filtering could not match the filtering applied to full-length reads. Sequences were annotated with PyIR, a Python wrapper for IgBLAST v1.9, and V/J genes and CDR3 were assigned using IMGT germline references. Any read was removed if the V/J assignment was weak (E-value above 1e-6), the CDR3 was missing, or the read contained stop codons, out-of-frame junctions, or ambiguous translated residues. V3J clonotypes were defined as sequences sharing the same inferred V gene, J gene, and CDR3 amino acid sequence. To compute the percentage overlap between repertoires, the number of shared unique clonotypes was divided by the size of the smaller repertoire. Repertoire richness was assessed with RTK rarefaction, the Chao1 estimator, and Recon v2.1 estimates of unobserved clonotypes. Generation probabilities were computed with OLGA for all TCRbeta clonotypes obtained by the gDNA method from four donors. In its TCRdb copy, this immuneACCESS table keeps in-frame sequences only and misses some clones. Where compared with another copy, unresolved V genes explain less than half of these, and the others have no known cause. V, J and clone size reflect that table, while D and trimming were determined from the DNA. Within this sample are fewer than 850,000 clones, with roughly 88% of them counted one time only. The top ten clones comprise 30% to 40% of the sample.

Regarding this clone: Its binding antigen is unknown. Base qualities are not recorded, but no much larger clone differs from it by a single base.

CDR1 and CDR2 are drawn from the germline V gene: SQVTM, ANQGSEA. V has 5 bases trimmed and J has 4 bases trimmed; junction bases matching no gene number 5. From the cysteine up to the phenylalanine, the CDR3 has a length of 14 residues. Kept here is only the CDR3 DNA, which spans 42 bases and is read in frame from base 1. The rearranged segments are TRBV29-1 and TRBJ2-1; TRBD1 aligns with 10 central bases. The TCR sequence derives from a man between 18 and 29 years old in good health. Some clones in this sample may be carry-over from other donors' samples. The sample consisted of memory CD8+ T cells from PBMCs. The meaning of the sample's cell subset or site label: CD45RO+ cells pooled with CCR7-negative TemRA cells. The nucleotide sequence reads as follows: TGCAGCGTTCCGGGACAGGGGATGTACAATGAGCAGTTCTTC. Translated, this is CSVPGQGMYNEQFF.